Listed below are T cell receptor beta chains from one sample, sequenced in a study of vaccination and CD4 T cells after COVID-19. These receptors have no identified antigens. Using its own MiXCR run on the PCR reads, TCRdb lists one record per CDR3 protein. Among approximately 20,000 distinct CDR3 sequences, more than 50% were seen once, and the ten largest hold under 20%. The sample here was CD4+ T cells from blood, cultured in vitro, taken before SARS-CoV-2 vaccination. Receptors were obtained from a human donor who had recovered from COVID-19. CDR3s include the opening cysteine and the closing phenylalanine or tryptophan. A D gene is named only where the DNA matches it firmly. The size of a clone is reported for some rows only, either as once, few or many, or as a class for expanded clones.

d_call,v_call,cdr3_length,j_call,clone_size,cdr3_aa,cdr3_nt
-,TRBV6-1,10,TRBJ2-5,-,CANLGETQYF,TGTGCCAACTTGGGAGAGACCCAGTACTTC
TRBD2,TRBV7-2,15,TRBJ2-3,-,CASSRLAGGGDTQYF,TGTGCCAGCAGCCGACTAGCGGGGGGAGGGGATACGCAGTATTTT
-,TRBV5-6,15,TRBJ2-1,-,CASSFRTATYNEQFF,TGTGCCAGCAGCTTCCGGACGGCTACCTACAATGAGCAGTTCTTC
TRBD1,TRBV15,16,TRBJ1-5,few,CATSRYTGVGNQPQHF,TGTGCCACCAGCAGATACACAGGGGTAGGCAATCAGCCCCAGCATTTT
TRBD2,TRBV7-9,16,TRBJ2-1,-,CASSSSLAGNRDEQFF,TGTGCCAGCAGCTCCTCCCTAGCGGGAAATAGAGATGAGCAGTTCTTC
-,TRBV25-1,13,TRBJ1-2,once,CASSSRGIDGYTF,TGTGCCAGCAGTAGCAGGGGAATTGATGGCTACACCTTC
-,TRBV27,14,TRBJ1-1,-,CASSGTARNTEAFF,TGTGCCAGCAGCGGGACCGCACGGAACACTGAAGCTTTCTTT
-,TRBV7-2,16,TRBJ2-5,-,CASSLVQGISQETQYF,TGTGCCAGCAGCTTGGTACAGGGAATATCCCAAGAGACCCAGTACTTC
-,TRBV6-2/TRBV6-3,13,TRBJ1-2,few,CASSYSAAYGYTF,TGTGCCAGCAGTTACTCGGCGGCCTATGGCTACACCTTC
TRBD2,TRBV10-3,15,TRBJ2-3,few,CAISPSGRATDTQYF,TGTGCCATCAGCCCCAGCGGGAGGGCCACAGATACGCAGTATTTT
TRBD1,TRBV5-8,14,TRBJ1-5,few,CASSSQGAVQPQHF,TGTGCCAGCAGCTCCCAGGGGGCTGTGCAGCCCCAGCATTTT
-,TRBV7-2,11,TRBJ2-1,-,CASSPRLEQFF,TGTGCCAGCAGCCCCCGACTAGAGCAGTTCTTC
TRBD1,TRBV6-2/TRBV6-3,12,TRBJ2-7,-,CASRTGGNEQYF,TGTGCCAGCAGGACAGGGGGCAACGAGCAGTACTTC
-,TRBV24-1,12,TRBJ1-5,few,CATATDNQPQHF,TGTGCCACGGCCACTGACAATCAGCCCCAGCATTTT
TRBD1,TRBV10-3,14,TRBJ2-2,-,CAISGDRNTGELFF,TGTGCCATCAGTGGGGACAGGAACACCGGGGAGCTGTTTTTT
TRBD1,TRBV27,15,TRBJ1-2,-,CASSPGTGSNYGYTF,TGTGCCAGCAGTCCGGGGACAGGTAGTAACTATGGCTACACCTTC
-,TRBV19,16,TRBJ1-2,once,CASSIDGSRGNYGYTF,TGTGCCAGTAGTATAGACGGGTCCCGGGGGAACTATGGCTACACCTTC
TRBD1,TRBV27,15,TRBJ1-1,-,CASSLGRGLDTEAFF,TGTGCCAGCAGTTTGGGCAGGGGGCTGGACACTGAAGCTTTCTTT
-,TRBV7-9,13,TRBJ1-4,-,CASSLEQGGKLFF,TGTGCCAGCAGCTTAGAACAGGGAGGAAAACTGTTTTTT
-,TRBV7-3,13,TRBJ1-2,few,CASSPDRNYGYTF,TGTGCCAGCAGCCCCGACAGGAACTATGGCTACACCTTC
-,TRBV2,14,TRBJ1-1,-,CASSVRGVLTEAFF,TGTGCCAGCAGTGTGAGGGGGGTTTTAACTGAAGCTTTCTTT
-,TRBV6-5,17,TRBJ2-1,-,CASSYSGGGPPYNEQFF,TGTGCCAGCAGTTACTCGGGGGGGGGCCCCCCCTACAATGAGCAGTTCTTC
TRBD2,TRBV7-9,17,TRBJ2-3,-,CASSLSVGSGRTDTQYF,TGTGCCAGCAGCCTGAGCGTCGGTAGCGGGAGAACAGATACGCAGTATTTT
-,TRBV6-5,13,TRBJ1-2,few,CASSFSGNYGYTF,TGTGCCAGCAGTTTTTCAGGGAACTATGGCTACACCTTC
TRBD1,TRBV9,15,TRBJ1-1,-,CASSATPQGGTEAFF,TGTGCCAGCAGCGCAACCCCTCAGGGGGGCACTGAAGCTTTCTTT
-,TRBV20-1,14,TRBJ1-2,-,CSARRGQDEYGYTF,TGCAGTGCTAGACGGGGTCAAGATGAATATGGCTACACCTTC
-,TRBV29-1,13,TRBJ1-5,-,CSVGEGVGQPQHF,TGCAGCGTGGGGGAGGGCGTCGGTCAGCCCCAGCATTTT
TRBD1,TRBV27,16,TRBJ2-4,-,CASSLGPGQGPNIQYF,TGTGCCAGCAGTTTGGGGCCGGGACAGGGGCCAAACATTCAGTACTTC
TRBD1,TRBV7-2,17,TRBJ1-1,-,CASSPSAGRGRGTEAFF,TGTGCCAGCAGCCCCTCGGCTGGGAGGGGGCGAGGCACTGAAGCTTTCTTT
-,TRBV11-3,13,TRBJ1-2,few,CASSLVPDYGYTF,TGTGCCAGCAGCTTAGTCCCAGACTATGGCTACACCTTC
-,TRBV7-9,15,TRBJ1-1,few,CASSPPGRMNTEAFF,TGTGCCAGCAGCCCGCCGGGACGCATGAACACTGAAGCTTTCTTT
-,TRBV6-1,16,TRBJ1-3,once,CASSRNSLQSGNTIYF,TGTGCCAGCAGTAGAAACAGCCTCCAGTCTGGAAACACCATATATTTT
TRBD1,TRBV27,17,TRBJ1-1,few,CASSLAGQGGLNTEAFF,TGTGCCAGCAGTTTGGCGGGACAGGGGGGTTTAAACACTGAAGCTTTCTTT
-,TRBV10-3,14,TRBJ1-5,few,CAISESGLDQPQHF,TGTGCCATCAGTGAGTCGGGGTTAGATCAGCCCCAGCATTTT
-,TRBV20-1,12,TRBJ2-5,-,CSASLSEETQYF,TGCAGTGCTAGTCTGTCGGAGGAGACCCAGTACTTC
-,TRBV20-1,14,TRBJ2-7,-,CSAQDARSTHEQYF,TGCAGTGCTCAGGACGCCCGGTCCACCCACGAGCAGTACTTC
TRBD1,TRBV6-1,14,TRBJ1-6,few,CASSAGGGNSPLHF,TGTGCCAGCAGTGCAGGGGGCGGTAATTCACCCCTCCACTTT
-,TRBV5-4,15,TRBJ2-5,-,CASSLDQGLSETQYF,TGTGCCAGCAGCTTGGATCAGGGGCTAAGTGAGACCCAGTACTTC
-,TRBV24-1,14,TRBJ2-2,-,CATSERTGVGELFF,TGTGCCACCAGTGAGCGCACTGGGGTGGGGGAGCTGTTTTTT
-,TRBV6-2/TRBV6-3,13,TRBJ2-2,-,CASSYSGGRELFF,TGTGCCAGCAGCTACTCCGGGGGCCGGGAGCTGTTTTTT
TRBD1,TRBV6-1,14,TRBJ2-2,-,CASRADRGHGELFF,TGTGCCAGCAGGGCCGACAGGGGTCACGGGGAGCTGTTTTTT
-,TRBV12-3/TRBV12-4,14,TRBJ1-6,-,CASRPTGRNSPLHF,TGTGCCAGCAGACCCACAGGACGGAATTCACCCCTCCACTTT
-,TRBV20-1,12,TRBJ1-2,-,CSARAMAVGYTF,TGCAGTGCTAGAGCTATGGCAGTAGGCTACACCTTC
-,TRBV30,14,TRBJ1-5,once,CAWSRLGRNQPQHF,TGTGCCTGGAGTAGGTTGGGGAGGAATCAGCCCCAGCATTTT
TRBD2,TRBV11-3,16,TRBJ2-3,-,CASSLGLAAGTDTQYF,TGTGCCAGCAGCTTAGGACTAGCGGCCGGCACAGATACGCAGTATTTT
TRBD2,TRBV2,17,TRBJ2-5,-,CASRSGLAGGRQETQYF,TGTGCCAGCAGGTCGGGACTAGCGGGGGGGAGGCAAGAGACCCAGTACTTC
-,TRBV9,17,TRBJ1-6,-,CASSVGAGGSMGSPLHF,TGTGCCAGCAGCGTAGGGGCCGGGGGGTCAATGGGTTCACCCCTCCACTTT
TRBD1,TRBV2,15,TRBJ1-1,once,CASSGPTGGNTEAFF,TGTGCCAGCAGTGGTCCCACAGGGGGCAACACTGAAGCTTTCTTT
-,TRBV12-5,17,TRBJ1-2,-,CASGLTGASNFNYGYTF,TGTGCTAGTGGCCTTACCGGGGCCAGCAACTTTAACTATGGCTACACCTTC
-,TRBV7-6,16,TRBJ1-1,few,CASSPAMEQRNTEAFF,TGTGCCAGCAGCCCTGCTATGGAACAGAGGAACACTGAAGCTTTCTTT
-,TRBV20-1,15,TRBJ2-5,few,CSARDTKGYQETQYF,TGCAGTGCTAGAGATACTAAGGGATACCAAGAGACCCAGTACTTC
-,TRBV7-9,15,TRBJ2-1,-,CASSLDGSSYNEQFF,TGTGCCAGCAGCTTAGACGGCAGCTCCTACAATGAGCAGTTCTTC
-,TRBV6-2/TRBV6-3,15,TRBJ2-5,-,CASSFALQGSETQYF,TGTGCCAGCAGTTTTGCATTACAGGGATCGGAGACCCAGTACTTC
-,TRBV30,13,TRBJ1-1,-,CAWSGEGEVWTFF,TGTGCCTGGAGTGGGGAAGGTGAGGTGTGGACTTTCTTT
TRBD2,TRBV30,13,TRBJ2-7,-,CAWSSGGVYEQYF,TGTGCCTGGAGTTCGGGAGGGGTATACGAGCAGTACTTC